The 21 T cell receptor beta chains below all came from one sample that was sequenced in a study of technical replicates of blood from several donors. Libraries were prepared by immunoSEQ multiplex PCR; TCRdb keeps only in-frame clonotypes and omits some of them. This sample yields roughly 61,000 clones, of which around 97% are seen a single time; 0.15% to 0.25% belongs to the top ten. Input material: T cells isolated from PBMCs. Receptor source: a human donor in good health.

The rearrangement uses TRBV9 and TRBJ2-2; D possibly corresponds to TRBD1 (5 bases). Between the trimmed V and J ends, which lost 4 bases and 3 bases, there was a span of 16 bases. CDR1 is SGDLS and CDR2 is YYNGEE in the germline V gene. CDR3 size: 16 residues. The chain's CDR3 is CASSIRVLTDTGELFF. The CDR3 DNA reads TGTGCCAGCAGCATCAGGGTTCTAACGGACACCGGGGAGCTGTTTTTT.

The J gene is TRBJ2-2, the V gene TRBV9; D perhaps matches TRBD1 (5 bases). Germline V gene lookup returns CDR1 SGDLS and CDR2 YYNGEE. The V and J ends lost 4 bases and 5 bases respectively, with 9 bases between them. The CDR3 extends over 13 amino acids. The CDR3 coding sequence is TGTGCCAGCAGCCCCAGACAGACCGGGGAGCTGTTTTTT. It encodes CASSPRQTGELFF.

This chain joins TRBV11-3 and TRBJ2-1, with 11 bases that match TRBD2. This CDR3 has 16 amino acids. Trimming removed 4 bases from V and 6 bases from J; junction bases left unmatched: 8. Germline values: CDR1 SGHNT, CDR2 YENEEA. CDR3 coding DNA: TGTGCCAGCAGCTCCCAAGGGACTAGCGGCCCCAATGAGCAGTTCTTC. Protein sequence: CASSSQGTSGPNEQFF.

The V gene is TRBV28, the J gene TRBJ2-3, with TRBD1 matching over 10 bases. The CDR3 extends over 14 amino acids. CDR1 is MDHEN, CDR2 SYDVKM, per germline. V shed 6 bases and J 5 bases; nucleotides not matched to a gene: 5. The CDR3 DNA reads TGTGCCAGCAGAGGGACAGGGGCAGTAGATACGCAGTATTTT. Protein sequence: CASRGTGAVDTQYF.

The chain links TRBV27 to TRBJ1-1; D possibly corresponds to TRBD1 (5 bases). In germline, CDR1 is MNHEY, CDR2 SMNVEV (reference sequence). V gave up 5 bases and J gave up 0 bases, with 16 bases separating them. The length of the CDR3 is 16 residues. CDR3 amino acids: CASSPPDTYMNTEAFF. CDR3 nucleotides: TGTGCCAGCAGTCCCCCGGACACTTATATGAACACTGAAGCTTTCTTT.

The chain couples TRBV10-1 to TRBJ1-1, with D unclear. Per the germline V gene, CDR1 is WNHNN and CDR2 is SYGVQD (reference sequence). This CDR3 is built from 14 residues. Trimming stripped 8 bases from V and 6 bases from J, with 19 bases between. The CDR3 loop reads CASAPGGTGAEAFF. The CDR3, as DNA: TGCGCCAGCGCCCCCGGCGGTACCGGGGCTGAAGCTTTCTTT.

The V and J genes are TRBV6-5 and TRBJ2-1, with D possibly matching TRBD2 (6 bases). The CDR3 contains 15 residues. Trimming took off 0 bases at V and 9 bases at J, with 15 bases between the two ends. Germline-derived CDR1 and CDR2 are MNHEY and SVGAGI. The CDR3 sequence is CASSYSGGIGAEQFF. The CDR3 nucleotides are TGTGCCAGCAGTTACTCGGGGGGAATTGGCGCTGAGCAGTTCTTC.

This chain connects TRBV29-1 to TRBJ2-1; possible D gene TRBD2, 6 bases. Between the trimmed V and J ends, which lost 6 bases and 5 bases, there was a span of 23 bases. Germline CDR1 SQVTM, CDR2 ANQGSEA. The CDR3 runs to 16 residues. The CDR3 spells CSVTLLVLAWHNEQFF. The CDR3 DNA follows: TGCAGCGTAACCCTGTTAGTCCTAGCGTGGCACAATGAGCAGTTCTTC.

The chain has TRBV7-8 and TRBJ2-7, with TRBD1 matching 7 bases. The CDR3 has 15 residues. V dropped 2 bases and J dropped 2; count of bases not matched to a gene: 6. The germline gives CDR1 SGHVS, CDR2 FQNEAQ. The CDR3 DNA sequence: TGTGCCAGCAGCTTATTGGCAGGGGGACCCTACGAGCAGTACTTC. This encodes CASSLLAGGPYEQYF.

In its sample, this clone was seen once. V is TRBV11-2 and J is TRBJ2-2, with D uncertain. The germline V gene has CDR1 SGHAT and CDR2 FQNNGV. V was shortened by 1 base and J by 2 bases, with 5 bases between the two germline ends. This CDR3 contains 14 residues. The CDR3: CASSLGYNTGELFF. The CDR3 DNA follows: TGTGCCAGCAGCTTAGGCTATAACACCGGGGAGCTGTTTTTT.

V gene TRBV5-6 combines with J gene TRBJ2-4, with D possibly being TRBD2 (5 bases). The V gene lost 3 bases and the J gene lost 14 bases, with 15 bases spanning the gap. Germline V CDR1 and CDR2: SGHDT, YYEEEE. This CDR3 contains 12 residues. The CDR3 DNA is TGTGCCAGCAGCTACGAGGGCCGTCCGGAGTACTTC. It codes for CASSYEGRPEYF.

The rearrangement joins TRBV28 to TRBJ1-4, with D unresolved. CDR3 size: 11 residues. Trimming removed 2 bases at V and 8 bases at J, with 3 bases between. Germline CDR1 and CDR2: MDHEN and SYDVKM. CDR3 DNA sequence: TGTGCCAGCAGTTTACGGGAAAAACTGTTTTTT. Its protein product is CASSLREKLFF.

Only one count was recorded for this clone. The chain is built from TRBV9 and TRBJ2-3; no firm D call. V was trimmed by 3 bases and J by 4 bases, leaving 3 bases between them. There are 11 residues in the CDR3. Germline V gives CDR1 SGDLS, CDR2 YYNGEE. CDR3 sequence (DNA): TGTGCCAGCAGCGGAGCAGATACGCAGTATTTT. It codes for CASSGADTQYF.

This chain connects TRBV29-1 to TRBJ2-7, with D unresolved. The CDR3 loop spans 11 amino acids. Trimming removed 5 bases from V and 0 bases from J, with 5 bases in between. Germline lookup yields CDR1 SQVTM and CDR2 ANQGSEA. The CDR3: CSVRDSYEQYF. The DNA for the CDR3 is TGCAGCGTTCGAGACTCCTACGAGCAGTACTTC.

The chain carries TRBV10-1 and TRBJ2-7, with D unclear. V was clipped by 3 bases and J by 1 base, with 4 bases between them. The CDR3 length is 12 residues. Per the germline V gene, CDR1 is WNHNN and CDR2 is SYGVQD (reference sequence). The CDR3 DNA reads TGCGCCAGCAGTGACGGGTCCTACGAGCAGTACTTC. Amino acids: CASSDGSYEQYF.

Only one count was recorded for this clone. The chain links TRBV5-1 to TRBJ2-1; 11 nucleotides match TRBD2. The germline CDR1 and CDR2 sequences are SGHRS and YFSETQ. The CDR3 consists of 16 residues. V shed 4 bases, J shed 6 bases, and the junction held 9 bases outside the gene matches. CDR3 DNA: TGCGCCAGCAGCCGAAGTATAGCGGGAGGGCGCAATGAGCAGTTCTTC. Its translation: CASSRSIAGGRNEQFF.

The chain joins TRBV27 to TRBJ2-7; possibly TRBD1 for D (5 bases). Germline CDR1 MNHEY, CDR2 SMNVEV (reference sequence). Trimming stripped 4 bases from V and 0 bases from J, with 7 bases between. The CDR3 is made up of 13 amino acids. The CDR3 DNA follows: TGTGCCAGCAGTTCGACAGTCTCCTACGAGCAGTACTTC. Protein: CASSSTVSYEQYF.

The chain links TRBV29-1 to TRBJ1-1; TRBD1 matches 9 bases. The CDR3 extends over 12 amino acids. Germline assignment: CDR1 SQVTM and CDR2 ANQGSEA. Unmatched junction bases numbered 7, after V lost 4 bases and J lost 10 bases. This CDR3 reads CSVVTGGVGAFF. CDR3 bases: TGCAGCGTTGTCACAGGGGGCGTTGGAGCTTTCTTT. Full variable domain (outside the CDR3, taken from reference TRBV29-1 and TRBJ1-1): SAVISQKPSRDICQRGTSLTIQCQVDSQVTMMFWYRQQPGQSLTLIATANQGSEATYESGFVIDKFPISRPNLTFSTLTVSNMSPEDSSIYLCSVVTGGVGAFFGQGTRLTVV.

The chain links TRBV6-5 to TRBJ2-7; TRBD2 agrees at 7 bases. The germline V gene has CDR1 MNHEY and CDR2 SVGAGI. The J segment lost 3 bases and the V segment lost 4 bases, leaving 9 bases of the junction unmatched. The CDR3 totals 15 residues. CDR3 DNA sequence: TGTGCCAGCAGTTCCATAGCGGGCTTACTCTACGAGCAGTACTTC. Translating it yields CASSSIAGLLYEQYF.

This chain links TRBV11-3 with TRBJ1-2; maybe TRBD1 (5 bases). There are 12 residues in the CDR3. V lost 5 bases and J 8 bases, leaving 12 bases between the germline ends. CDR1 is SGHNT and CDR2 is YENEEA in the germline V gene. The DNA for the CDR3 is TGTGCCAGCAGCAGGGGATATGTGGGCTACACCTTC. Translating gives CASSRGYVGYTF.

The chain recombines TRBV29-1 with TRBJ2-7; tentatively, D is TRBD1 (5 bases). The CDR3 has 13 amino acids. Trimming shortened V by 6 bases and J by 3 bases, and 15 bases separated the two germline ends. In germline, CDR1 is SQVTM, CDR2 ANQGSEA. CDR3 protein: CSVIQEPLYEQYF. CDR3 nucleotides: TGCAGCGTAATACAGGAGCCTCTCTACGAGCAGTACTTC.